A single sample gave rise to the 26 T cell receptor beta chains below, sequenced in a study of neoadjuvant nivolumab and ipilimumab in lung cancer. The method was immunoSEQ multiplex PCR; TCRdb's version includes in-frame clones alone and lacks a portion of them. The sample has roughly 34,000 clones; more than 90% are singletons. The material sequenced was peripheral blood, taken after neoadjuvant nivolumab, alone or with ipilimumab, at or shortly before surgery. Source of these receptors: an adult with non-small cell lung cancer.

As DNA, the CDR3 is TGCGCCAGCAGCCAAGATTCGGGACTAGCGAATGGGATCGATGAGCAGTTCTTC. Protein sequence: CASSQDSGLANGIDEQFF. The rearrangement uses TRBV4-1 and TRBJ2-1; 10 bases match TRBD2. Trimming at V came to 0 bases and at J to 8 bases, leaving 13 bases not matched to a gene. The germline V gene has CDR1 MGHRA and CDR2 YSYEKL. The CDR3 spans 18 residues.

This sequence joins TRBV27 and TRBJ2-7, with 7 bases aligning to TRBD2. With V trimmed by 3 bases and J by 6 bases, 8 bases remained unmatched. Germline assignment: CDR1 MNHEY and CDR2 SMNVEV (reference sequence). There are 14 residues in the CDR3. The CDR3 loop reads CASSFRMGGSEQYF. The DNA of the CDR3 is TGTGCCAGCAGTTTCCGAATGGGGGGGTCCGAGCAGTACTTC.

CDR3 region: CASSKDRAQETQYF. DNA for the CDR3: TGTGCCAGCAGCAAGGACAGGGCCCAAGAGACCCAGTACTTC. The chain combines TRBV5-4 with TRBJ2-5; 8 bases align to TRBD1. The CDR3 length is 14 residues. The J segment lost 1 base and the V segment lost 4 bases, leaving 3 bases of the junction unmatched. In germline, CDR1 is SGHNT, CDR2 YYREEE (reference sequence). The full variable domain, its missing parts supplied by reference TRBV5-4 and TRBJ2-5, is ETGVTQSPTHLIKTRGQQVTLRCSSQSGHNTVSWYQQALGQGPQFIFQYYREEENGRGNFPPRFSGLQFPNYSSELNVNALELDDSALYLCASSKDRAQETQYFGPGTRLLVL.

V gene TRBV7-9 combines with J gene TRBJ2-5, with a possible D match to TRBD1 (5 bases). Trimming removed 1 base from V and 0 bases from J, with 12 bases in between. The CDR3 contains 16 residues. CDR1 is SEHNR and CDR2 is FQNEAQ in the germline V gene (reference sequence). The CDR3, as DNA: TGTGCCAGCAGCTTAGGAGTAAGGGGTCACCAAGAGACCCAGTACTTC. It encodes CASSLGVRGHQETQYF.

This clone was counted only a few times. The chain couples TRBV11-2 to TRBJ1-5, with a tentative D call TRBD1 (6 bases). Germline CDR1 SGHAT, CDR2 FQNNGV. V was pared by 4 bases and J by 9 bases, with 16 bases between. This CDR3 is built from 14 residues. CDR3 sequence reads: CASSSNRDQRPQHF. The CDR3 DNA reads as TGTGCCAGCAGCTCCAACAGGGACCAACGGCCCCAGCATTTT.

This clone was seen a few times. This chain joins TRBV7-2 and TRBJ2-1, with 8 nucleotides matching TRBD2. There are 14 residues in the CDR3. Germline assignment: CDR1 SGHTA and CDR2 FQGNSA. V was clipped by 5 bases and J by 7 bases; unmatched bases: 7. CDR3 DNA sequence: TGTGCCAGCAGCCGAGGGACTAGGAGAAATGAGCAGTTCTTC. The encoded protein is CASSRGTRRNEQFF.

The genes are TRBV2 and TRBJ1-2; D not resolved. The CDR3 runs to 13 residues. Trimming cost V 4 bases and J 4 bases, with 10 bases left between them. The germline V gene has CDR1 SNHLY and CDR2 FYNNEI. The CDR3 protein is CASSAESTYGYTF. In DNA, the CDR3 is TGTGCCAGCAGTGCCGAGAGTACCTATGGCTACACCTTC. Combining the CDR3 with reference TRBV2 and TRBJ1-2 gives the whole variable domain EPEVTQTPSHQVTQMGQEVILRCVPISNHLYFYWYRQILGQKVEFLVSFYNNEISEKSEIFDDQFSVERPDGSNFTLKIRSTKLEDSAMYFCASSAESTYGYTFGSGTRLTVV.

Here the CDR3 reads CAITGGLRTEAFF. The CDR3 DNA is TGTGCCATCACTGGAGGGTTGAGAACTGAAGCTTTCTTT. The chain combines TRBV10-3 with TRBJ1-1; D call uncertain. Germline V gene sequence: CDR1 ENHRY, CDR2 SYGVKD. V was trimmed by 7 bases and J by 5 bases, leaving 14 bases between them. The CDR3 runs 13 residues.

This clone was detected only a few times. This chain joins TRBV4-1 and TRBJ1-1; tentative D call: TRBD1 (6 bases). Germline V gene lookup returns CDR1 MGHRA and CDR2 YSYEKL. The CDR3 is 15 residues long. Trimming took 4 bases from V and 1 from J, leaving 13 bases between them. The CDR3 DNA reads as TGCGCCAGCAGCCGAGTGGGACACCCGAACACTGAAGCTTTCTTT. Protein: CASSRVGHPNTEAFF.

The V gene is TRBV5-1, the J gene TRBJ2-7; D remains ambiguous. CDR3 size: 13 residues. The V gene's germline CDR1 is SGHRS and CDR2 YFSETQ. Trimming cost V 3 bases and J 3 bases, with 10 bases left between them. This CDR3 is CASSSADGYEQYF. CDR3 DNA: TGCGCCAGCAGCTCGGCAGATGGCTACGAGCAGTACTTC.

The chain combines TRBV7-9 with TRBJ2-5; D is unresolved. The CDR3 length is 12 residues. V was trimmed by 3 bases and J by 0 bases, leaving 2 bases between them. Germline lookup yields CDR1 SEHNR and CDR2 FQNEAQ (reference sequence). This CDR3 is CASSLDQETQYF. For the CDR3, the DNA is TGTGCCAGCAGCTTGGACCAAGAGACCCAGTACTTC.

The chain has TRBV10-2 and TRBJ2-7, with 11 bases identical to TRBD2. Losses at the gene ends were 8 bases for V and 2 bases for J; bases not matched to a gene: 20. CDR3 length: 19 amino acids. Germline-derived CDR1 and CDR2 are WSHSY and SAAADI. As DNA, the CDR3 is TGCGCCAGCTACGTAAGACCACAACCGACTAGCGGGAAAACCTACGAGCAGTACTTC. This codes for CASYVRPQPTSGKTYEQYF.

This rearrangement joins TRBV28 to TRBJ1-2, with D unresolved. The CDR3 has 11 amino acids. Trimming took off 6 bases at V and 4 bases at J, with 6 bases between the two ends. CDR1 is MDHEN and CDR2 is SYDVKM in the germline V gene. CDR3 sequence reads: CASRVSYGYTF. DNA for the CDR3: TGTGCCAGCAGAGTAAGCTATGGCTACACCTTC.

The chain has TRBV15 and TRBJ2-5, with D maybe TRBD1 (5 bases). V was shortened by 1 base and J by 1 base, with 16 bases between the two germline ends. Germline V gives CDR1 LNHNV, CDR2 YYDKDF (reference sequence). The CDR3 runs 17 residues. The CDR3 region has the DNA TGTGCCACCAGCAGAGGTGGGCCCTCAGGGTTCCAAGAGACCCAGTACTTC. Translated: CATSRGGPSGFQETQYF. The full variable domain, completed using reference TRBV15 and TRBJ2-5, is DAMVIQNPRYQVTQFGKPVTLSCSQTLNHNVMYWYQQKSSQAPKLLFHYYDKDFNNEADTPDNFQSRRPNTSFCFLDIRSPGLGDTAMYLCATSRGGPSGFQETQYFGPGTRLLVL.

There are a few counts of this clone. The V and J genes are TRBV5-4 and TRBJ2-1, with 7 bases lining up with TRBD2. The CDR3 has 15 amino acids. The V gene's germline CDR1 is SGHNT and CDR2 YYREEE (reference sequence). Unmatched junction bases numbered 7, after V lost 0 bases and J lost 7 bases. The chain's CDR3 is CASSLAAGVHNEQFF. CDR3 sequence (DNA): TGTGCCAGCAGCTTGGCGGCGGGAGTTCATAATGAGCAGTTCTTC.

This clone turned up a few times. The chain joins TRBV10-3 to TRBJ1-1; 9 bases are a match to TRBD1. Trimming took 8 bases from V and 8 from J; bases not matched to a gene: 12. CDR1 is ENHRY, CDR2 SYGVKD, per germline. This CDR3 contains 14 residues. CDR3 nucleotides: TGTGCCATCGGTACAGGGGGCACGCGAAGGGAAGCTTTCTTT. Residues: CAIGTGGTRREAFF.

The chain couples TRBV10-1 to TRBJ1-5; perhaps TRBD1 as D (6 bases). Germline lookup yields CDR1 WNHNN and CDR2 SYGVQD (reference sequence). The CDR3 covers 16 residues. Trimming removed 6 bases from V and 0 bases from J, with 15 bases in between. CDR3 bases: TGCGCCAGCAGCCCCGGGACACCTTATAGCAATCAGCCCCAGCATTTT. Translating gives CASSPGTPYSNQPQHF.

The chain has TRBV6-5 and TRBJ1-3; 8 bases fit TRBD1. The CDR3 sequence is 15 residues long. Germline V lookup: CDR1 MNHEY, CDR2 SVGAGI. Trimming took 5 bases from V and 0 from J; bases not matched to a gene: 3. CDR3 DNA: TGTGCCAGCAGTGGGGACAGGCTCTCTGGAAACACCATATATTTT. Translated: CASSGDRLSGNTIYF.

This clone was found once. The V call is TRBV5-4, the J call TRBJ2-5; TRBD2 matches at 8 bases. V was clipped by 2 bases and J by 5 bases; unmatched bases: 5. Germline V gene lookup returns CDR1 SGHNT and CDR2 YYREEE (reference sequence). This CDR3 contains 14 residues. The CDR3 DNA reads TGTGCCAGCAGCTTAGCGGGAGTTAGTGAGACCCAGTACTTC. Amino acids: CASSLAGVSETQYF.

The V call is TRBV11-2, the J call TRBJ2-7, with D unresolved. Trimming pared 5 bases from V and 10 bases from J, leaving 18 bases between. The CDR3 extends over 13 amino acids. Germline V gene data show CDR1 as SGHAT and CDR2 as FQNNGV. In DNA form, the CDR3 reads TGTGCCAGCAGCCAAGAAAGGTCCGGCGGACAGTACTTC. This encodes CASSQERSGGQYF.

This clone appeared a few times. The chain joins TRBV6-1 to TRBJ2-7; D is perhaps TRBD2 (5 bases). The CDR3 runs 13 residues. Germline V gene data show CDR1 as MNHNS and CDR2 as SASEGT. The germline V and J ends were trimmed by 7 bases and 6 bases, with 16 bases remaining between them. The CDR3 reads CASTSSGLSEQYF. CDR3 DNA sequence: TGTGCCAGCACCTCGAGCGGACTCTCCGAGCAGTACTTC.

This clone is a singleton in its sample. This rearrangement joins TRBV7-9 to TRBJ1-4, with 7 bases fitting TRBD1. Trimming removed 4 bases from V and 4 bases from J; junction bases left unmatched: 12. Germline V CDR1 and CDR2: SEHNR, FQNEAQ (reference sequence). The CDR3 spans 17 residues. The CDR3 loop is CASSSGVSGGRNEKLFF. The CDR3 region has the DNA TGTGCCAGCAGCTCGGGGGTGTCAGGGGGACGTAATGAAAAACTGTTTTTT.

V usage is TRBV19 and J usage is TRBJ2-3, with 8 positions matching TRBD1. The CDR3 length is 16 residues. From germline, CDR1 is LNHDA and CDR2 SQIVND (reference sequence). Unmatched junction bases numbered 7, after V lost 4 bases and J lost 1 base. The CDR3 region is CASSSTLDRGTDTQYF. For the CDR3, the DNA is TGTGCCAGTAGTAGTACTTTGGACAGGGGCACAGATACGCAGTATTTT. The whole variable domain, remainder taken from reference TRBV19 and TRBJ2-3, is DGGITQSPKYLFRKEGQNVTLSCEQNLNHDAMYWYRQDPGQGLRLIYYSQIVNDFQKGDIAEGYSVSREKKESFPLTVTSAQKNPTAFYLCASSSTLDRGTDTQYFGPGTRLTVL.

This chain uses TRBV29-1 with TRBJ2-7; TRBD1 matches at 7 bases. This CDR3 is built from 12 residues. From germline, CDR1 is SQVTM and CDR2 ANQGSEA. With 7 bases clipped from V and 7 bases from J, the junction kept 10 bases outside the gene matches. The CDR3 nucleotides read TGCAGCGGGAGCGGACAGGTGGGGGAGCAGTACTTC. Amino acids: CSGSGQVGEQYF.

The chain uses TRBV29-1 and TRBJ2-7; D is unclear. Germline CDR1 is SQVTM and CDR2 is ANQGSEA. The CDR3 totals 12 residues. CDR3 protein: CSAVGQTYEQYF. CDR3 coding DNA: TGCAGTGCTGTAGGTCAGACCTACGAGCAGTACTTC.

This clone appeared a single time. The V and J genes are TRBV25-1 and TRBJ2-1; D is ambiguous. Germline V lookup: CDR1 MGHDK, CDR2 SYGVNS. V was cut by 6 bases and J by 6 bases, with 15 bases left in between. The CDR3 totals 14 residues. CDR3 sequence: CASRVSPPGNEQFF. DNA for the CDR3: TGTGCCAGCAGAGTTAGCCCGCCGGGCAATGAGCAGTTCTTC.